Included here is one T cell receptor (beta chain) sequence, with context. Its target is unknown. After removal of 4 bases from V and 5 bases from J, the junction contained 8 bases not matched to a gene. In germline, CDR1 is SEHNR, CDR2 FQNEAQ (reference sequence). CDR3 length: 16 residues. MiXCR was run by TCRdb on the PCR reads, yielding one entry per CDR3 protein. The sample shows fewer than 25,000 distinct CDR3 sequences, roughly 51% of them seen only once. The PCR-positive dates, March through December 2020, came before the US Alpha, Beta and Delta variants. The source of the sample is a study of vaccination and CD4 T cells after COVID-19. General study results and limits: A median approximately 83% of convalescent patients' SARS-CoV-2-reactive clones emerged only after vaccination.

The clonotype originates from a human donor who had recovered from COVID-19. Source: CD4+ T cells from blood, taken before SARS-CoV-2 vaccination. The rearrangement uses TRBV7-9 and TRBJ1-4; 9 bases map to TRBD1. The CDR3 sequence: CASSYRPGTGNEKLFF. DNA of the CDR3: TGTGCCAGCAGCTACCGACCGGGGACAGGGAATGAAAAACTGTTTTTT.